Listed here are 24 T cell receptor beta chains from one sample, sequenced in a study of cytomegalovirus exposure and HLA in healthy donors. The primer mix had 60 Vbeta and 13 Jbeta primers. Sequencing was performed with immunoSEQ multiplex PCR; in TCRdb, only in-frame clones are kept and a portion is missing. The sample lists some 180,000 clones, 78% occurring once. The specimen was PBMCs. The receptors stem from a woman aged 30 to 39 in good health and CMV-seropositive.

The gene calls are TRBV30 and TRBJ1-5; 8 bases are a match to TRBD1. The V segment lost 2 bases and the J segment 3 bases; nucleotides outside the gene matches: 3. The germline V gene has CDR1 GTSNPN and CDR2 SVGIG (reference sequence). This CDR3 has 14 amino acids. The CDR3 protein is CAWSRTGSNQPQHF. The CDR3, as DNA: TGTGCCTGGAGTAGGACAGGGTCCAATCAGCCCCAGCATTTT.

The chain couples TRBV18 to TRBJ2-4, with 10 positions matching TRBD1. Germline V gene lookup returns CDR1 KGHSH and CDR2 LQKENI. With V trimmed by 1 base and J by 1 base, 4 bases remained unmatched. This CDR3 is 17 amino acids long. In DNA, the CDR3 is TGTGCCAGCTCACCACGAGGACAGGGGGTGGCCAAAAACATTCAGTACTTC. Amino acid sequence: CASSPRGQGVAKNIQYF.

V is TRBV19 and J is TRBJ2-1; weak D call: TRBD2 (6 bases). The V end lost 5 bases, the J end lost 2 bases, and 16 bases lay between the germline ends. CDR1 is LNHDA and CDR2 is SQIVND in the germline V gene (reference sequence). The CDR3 is 16 residues long. CDR3 region: CASSVQLAVTYNEQFF. The CDR3 nucleotides are TGTGCCAGTAGTGTACAATTAGCGGTAACCTACAATGAGCAGTTCTTC.

This clone has a handful of counts. In the same sample, other DNA sequences code for this CDR3. The gene calls are TRBV7-3 and TRBJ1-1; perhaps TRBD1 as D (6 bases). The CDR3 is 13 amino acids. Germline V gene data show CDR1 as SGHTA and CDR2 as FQGTGA. V was cut by 4 bases and J by 1 base, with 7 bases left in between. CDR3 DNA sequence: TGTGCCAGCAGCTCGGACAGGAACACTGAAGCTTTCTTT. It is translated as CASSSDRNTEAFF. Based on the CDR3 plus reference TRBV7-3 and TRBJ1-1, the full variable domain is GAGVSQTPSNKVTEKGKYVELRCDPISGHTALYWYRQSLGQGPEFLIYFQGTGAADDSGLPNDRFFAVRPEGSVSTLKIQRTERGDSAVYLCASSSDRNTEAFFGQGTRLTVV.

Notes on this clone: Other DNA sequences within the sample encode an identical CDR3. The V and J genes are TRBV10-3 and TRBJ1-1; 8 bases map to TRBD1. Germline loops: CDR1 ENHRY, CDR2 SYGVKD. The CDR3 has 13 amino acids. V lost 6 bases and J lost 1; bases outside the gene matches: 1. CDR3: CAISGQGNTEAFF. CDR3 nucleotides: TGTGCCATCAGCGGACAGGGGAACACTGAAGCTTTCTTT.

The genes are TRBV7-9 and TRBJ2-5; D remains ambiguous. The J call is doubtful: the DNA matches TRBJ2-7 better. Germline CDR1 and CDR2: SEHNR and FQNEAQ (reference sequence). The length of the CDR3 is 14 residues. The CDR3 reads CASSLGSVSYEQYF. DNA for the CDR3: TGTGCCAGCAGCTTAGGTTCGGTCTCCTACGAGCAGTACTTC.

Details on this clone: One junction end does not reproduce the germline sequence, and a read error may be involved. This sequence joins TRBV7-9 and TRBJ1-6; 7 bases are shared with TRBD1. This CDR3 is 16 amino acids long. Germline V CDR1 and CDR2: SEHNR, FQNEAQ (reference sequence). CDR3 region: CSSSQALQGRNSPLHF. The CDR3 bases are TGTTCCAGCAGCCAAGCCCTACAGGGGAGGAATTCACCCCTCCACTTT. The whole variable domain, remainder taken from reference TRBV7-9 and TRBJ1-6, is DTGVSQNPRHKITKRGQNVTFRCDPISEHNRLYWYRQTLGQGPEFLTYFQNEAQLEKSRLLSDRFSAERPKGSFSTLEIQRTEQGDSAMYLCSSSQALQGRNSPLHFGNGTRLTVT.

The rearrangement joins TRBV6-5 to TRBJ2-7, with 7 bases matching TRBD2. The V gene's germline CDR1 is MNHEY and CDR2 SVGAGI. This CDR3 contains 12 residues. V was clipped by 7 bases and J by 6 bases; unmatched bases: 6. The DNA for the CDR3 is TGTGCCAGCAAGGCGGGCGGGGGCGAGCAGTACTTC. The encoded protein is CASKAGGGEQYF.

The gene calls are TRBV4-1 and TRBJ2-7, with D hard to call. Trimming stripped 2 bases from V and 1 base from J, with 6 bases between. The CDR3 is made up of 13 amino acids. The V gene's germline CDR1 is MGHRA and CDR2 YSYEKL. The CDR3 region is CASSQLRSYEQYF. Here the CDR3 DNA reads TGCGCCAGCAGCCAACTGCGGTCCTACGAGCAGTACTTC.

The chain uses TRBV27 and TRBJ2-7; D is undetermined. This CDR3 spans 14 amino acids. The germline V gene has CDR1 MNHEY and CDR2 SMNVEV (reference sequence). Trimming took 5 bases from V and 6 from J, leaving 17 bases between them. CDR3 protein: CASSAEGAESEQYF. As DNA, the CDR3 is TGTGCCAGCAGTGCGGAAGGAGCCGAGAGCGAGCAGTACTTC.

The chain is built from TRBV2 and TRBJ2-3, with D possibly being TRBD2 (6 bases). This CDR3 is 15 amino acids long. Germline CDR1 is SNHLY and CDR2 is FYNNEI. Trimming left V 6 bases short and J 3 bases short, with 16 bases between. Written as DNA, the CDR3 is TGTGCCAGCAGCCTCTCTAGCGCGATGACAGATACGCAGTATTTT. Translation gives CASSLSSAMTDTQYF.

The genes are TRBV27 and TRBJ1-4, with D possibly TRBD1 on 5 matching bases. V lost 5 bases, J lost 5 bases, and 18 bases lay in between. CDR3 length: 16 amino acids. Germline V gives CDR1 MNHEY, CDR2 SMNVEV (reference sequence). CDR3 amino acids: CASSNSGFGVNEKLFF. CDR3 DNA sequence: TGTGCCAGCAGTAACTCAGGGTTTGGGGTAAATGAAAAACTGTTTTTT.

The table lists this clone with a count of one. The chain couples TRBV25-1 to TRBJ1-2; TRBD1 matches at 7 bases. CDR1 is MGHDK and CDR2 is SYGVNS in the germline V gene. The CDR3 extends over 13 amino acids. V dropped 7 bases and J dropped 4; count of bases not matched to a gene: 6. DNA of the CDR3: TGTGCCAGCAAAATGGGACAGACCTATGGCTACACCTTC. Residues: CASKMGQTYGYTF.

The chain combines TRBV5-1 with TRBJ1-1; 10 bases are shared with TRBD1. This CDR3 is 14 amino acids long. CDR1 is SGHRS, CDR2 YFSETQ, per germline. J gave up 5 bases and V 4 bases, and 5 bases lay outside the gene matches. In DNA, the CDR3 is TGCGCCAGCAGCGGGACAGGGGTTATGACTGAAGCTTTCTTT. Encoded protein: CASSGTGVMTEAFF.

This chain uses TRBV11-3 with TRBJ2-1; 8 positions match TRBD2. Germline V gene sequence: CDR1 SGHNT, CDR2 YENEEA. This CDR3 has 15 amino acids. The junction had 2 bases not matched to a gene; V was cut back by 4 bases and J by 0 bases. CDR3 DNA: TGTGCCAGCAGCTCAAGCGGGAGCTCCTACAATGAGCAGTTCTTC. Protein: CASSSSGSSYNEQFF.

This clone was recorded a few times. The chain is built from TRBV5-1 and TRBJ2-1, with TRBD1 matching over 9 bases. J was trimmed by 6 bases and V by 0 bases; bases with no gene match: 7. Germline assignment: CDR1 SGHRS and CDR2 YFSETQ. This CDR3 is built from 16 residues. The CDR3 sequence: CASSLAGTGLVNEQFF. The DNA for the CDR3 is TGCGCCAGCAGCTTGGCCGGGACAGGGTTGGTCAATGAGCAGTTCTTC.

The chain combines TRBV19 with TRBJ2-4, with 7 positions matching TRBD2. CDR1 LNHDA and CDR2 SQIVND come from the germline V gene (reference sequence). V was clipped by 5 bases and J by 6 bases; unmatched bases: 7. This CDR3 is built from 14 residues. The CDR3 protein is CASSELGRGNIQYF. CDR3 coding DNA: TGTGCCAGTAGTGAGTTGGGGAGGGGAAACATTCAGTACTTC.

In its sample, this clone was seen once. The CDR3 DNA is TGTGCCAGCAGTTTATATCCTAGCGGGGGCAACATTCAGTACTTC. It translates to CASSLYPSGGNIQYF. The chain employs TRBV27 and TRBJ2-4, with 10 bases lining up with TRBD2. There are 15 residues in the CDR3. Losses at the gene ends were 1 base for V and 7 bases for J; bases not matched to a gene: 4. Germline CDR1 is MNHEY and CDR2 is SMNVEV (reference sequence).

V usage is TRBV9 and J usage is TRBJ2-5; TRBD1 aligns across 12 bases. Trimming took 0 bases from V and 6 from J; bases not matched to a gene: 6. From germline, CDR1 is SGDLS and CDR2 YYNGEE. The CDR3 loop spans 16 amino acids. The CDR3 is CASSVGGDRGRKTQYF. CDR3 bases: TGTGCCAGCAGCGTAGGAGGGGACAGGGGGCGGAAGACCCAGTACTTC.

This clone was counted only a few times. CDR3 bases: TGTGCCAGCAGTTACGGGGAGGCTCGGGAGACCCAGTACTTC. Translating gives CASSYGEARETQYF. V gene TRBV6-5 combines with J gene TRBJ2-5; D is perhaps TRBD2 (6 bases). Trimming took 2 bases from V and 5 from J, leaving 12 bases between them. Germline V gene lookup returns CDR1 MNHEY and CDR2 SVGAGI. The CDR3 covers 14 residues.

The rearrangement links TRBV19 to TRBJ2-1; D gene ambiguous. Trimming removed 4 bases at V and 0 bases at J, with 10 bases between. This CDR3 has 15 residues. Germline values: CDR1 LNHDA, CDR2 SQIVND (reference sequence). CDR3 protein: CASSTSPSSYNEQFF. CDR3 nucleotides: TGTGCCAGTAGTACAAGCCCGAGCTCCTACAATGAGCAGTTCTTC. Full variable domain (outside the CDR3, taken from reference TRBV19 and TRBJ2-1): DGGITQSPKYLFRKEGQNVTLSCEQNLNHDAMYWYRQDPGQGLRLIYYSQIVNDFQKGDIAEGYSVSREKKESFPLTVTSAQKNPTAFYLCASSTSPSSYNEQFFGPGTRLTVL.

With respect to this clone: The sample holds other DNA sequences that translate to the same CDR3. The chain's CDR3 is CASSPGTYEQYF. CDR3 nucleotides: TGTGCCAGCAGCCCCGGTACCTACGAGCAGTACTTC. The V gene is TRBV7-9, the J gene TRBJ2-7; D is unclear. V was shortened by 5 bases and J by 2 bases, with 7 bases between the two germline ends. CDR1 and CDR2 (germline): SEHNR, FQNEAQ (reference sequence). CDR3 length: 12 residues.

As for this clone: Mismatch with germline at one junction end may stem from a read error. The rearrangement links TRBV5-4 to TRBJ2-5, with D possibly TRBD2 on 7 matching bases. Germline lookup yields CDR1 SGHNT and CDR2 YYREEE (reference sequence). This CDR3 is built from 15 residues. The CDR3 here is CVSSLVGGGRETQYF. The CDR3 DNA reads as TGTGTCAGCAGCTTGGTTGGGGGGGGGCGAGAGACCCAGTACTTC.

The chain joins TRBV10-3 to TRBJ1-5; 8 bases are shared with TRBD1. Germline V gene data show CDR1 as ENHRY and CDR2 as SYGVKD. The length of the CDR3 is 14 residues. Germline trimming cut 8 bases from V and 3 bases from J; bases unmatched to any gene: 6. The CDR3 sequence is CAIQAGGYNQPQHF. CDR3 nucleotide sequence: TGTGCCATCCAGGCAGGGGGCTACAATCAGCCCCAGCATTTT.